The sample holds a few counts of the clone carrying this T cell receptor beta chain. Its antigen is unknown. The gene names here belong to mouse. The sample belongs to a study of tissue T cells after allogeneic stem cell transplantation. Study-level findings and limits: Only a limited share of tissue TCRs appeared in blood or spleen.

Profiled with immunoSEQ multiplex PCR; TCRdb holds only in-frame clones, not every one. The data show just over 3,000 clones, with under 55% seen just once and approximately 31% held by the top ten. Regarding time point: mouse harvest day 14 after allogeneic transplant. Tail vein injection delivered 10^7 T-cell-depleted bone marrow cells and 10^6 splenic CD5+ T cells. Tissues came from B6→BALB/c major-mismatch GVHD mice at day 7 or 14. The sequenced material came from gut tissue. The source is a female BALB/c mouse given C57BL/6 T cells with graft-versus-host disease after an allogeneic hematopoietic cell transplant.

The CDR3 spells CASSPQGAGTGQLYF. CDR3 DNA (partial): TGTGCAAGCAGCCCCCAGGGGGCGGGCACCGGGCAGCTCTAC. The V gene is TRBV16, the J gene TRBJ2-2; TRBD1 agrees at 8 bases. The read ends 1 residue early relative to the CDR3; the germline J gene fills the gap. The CDR3 extends over 15 amino acids. The junction had 6 bases not matched to a gene; V was cut back by 5 bases and J by 4 bases. The germline gives CDR1 SGHSA, CDR2 FRNQAP.